The 18 T cell receptor beta chains given below trace back to one sample, sequenced in a study of blood T cell repertoires in COVID-19. TCRdb keeps only in-frame clones here, not all; method: immunoSEQ multiplex PCR. Of approximately 210,000 clones in the sample, 81% are singletons; the top ten hold approximately 9%. Sequenced sample: PBMCs or T cells enriched from blood (not recorded which). The receptor source for this set is a woman in her fifties or sixties with acute COVID-19.

The chain employs TRBV6-5 and TRBJ1-2; no firm D call. Germline values: CDR1 MNHEY, CDR2 SVGAGI. V was cut by 5 bases and J by 4 bases, with 11 bases left in between. The CDR3 is 13 residues long. CDR3 residues: CASSTQPTYGYTF. CDR3 DNA sequence: TGTGCCAGCAGTACACAACCCACCTATGGCTACACCTTC.

V gene TRBV20-1 combines with J gene TRBJ2-1; 11 bases are a match to TRBD2. This CDR3 has 17 residues. Germline loops: CDR1 DFQATT, CDR2 SNEGSKA (reference sequence). The J segment lost 1 base and the V segment lost 3 bases, leaving 8 bases of the junction unmatched. The CDR3 DNA reads as TGCAGTGCTAGTCCCCCAACTAGCGGGGGTTCCTACAATGAGCAGTTCTTC. Translation: CSASPPTSGGSYNEQFF.

J is TRBJ1-3 and V is TRBV3-1 (or the pseudogene TRBV3-2); 7 nucleotides agree with TRBD1. The ends lost 0 bases at V and 4 bases at J; junction bases unmatched: 12. Per the germline V gene, CDR1 is LGHDT and CDR2 is YNNKEL (reference sequence). This CDR3 has 18 residues. The DNA of the CDR3 is TGTGCCAGCAGCCAAGAAGGGCTCGGGACGACAGGGGGAAACACCATATATTTT. Translation: CASSQEGLGTTGGNTIYF.

The V call is TRBV30, the J call TRBJ2-7, with a possible D match to TRBD1 (6 bases). Looked up from germline, CDR1 is GTSNPN and CDR2 is SVGIG (reference sequence). The germline V and J ends were trimmed by 6 bases and 4 bases, with 10 bases remaining between them. CDR3 length: 11 amino acids. The CDR3 loop reads CACHREYEQYF. CDR3 coding DNA: TGTGCCTGTCACAGGGAATACGAGCAGTACTTC.

The rearrangement uses TRBV7-2 and TRBJ2-5; 8 bases are shared with TRBD2. Germline-derived CDR1 and CDR2 are SGHTA and FQGNSA. The CDR3 is 15 residues long. The V segment lost 3 bases and the J segment 5 bases; nucleotides outside the gene matches: 8. CDR3 protein: CASSLGRLALETQYF. The CDR3 coding sequence is TGTGCCAGCAGCTTGGGGCGACTAGCGTTGGAGACCCAGTACTTC.

The chain recombines TRBV6-5 with TRBJ1-4, with TRBD1 matching 8 bases. Germline values: CDR1 MNHEY, CDR2 SVGAGI. J gave up 7 bases and V 3 bases, and 7 bases lay outside the gene matches. This CDR3 spans 15 amino acids. CDR3 sequence: CASSYSTGAGEKLFF. The CDR3 coding sequence is TGTGCCAGCAGTTATTCGACAGGGGCAGGTGAAAAACTGTTTTTT.

The chain is built from TRBV29-1 and TRBJ2-1, with a possible D match to TRBD2 (6 bases). Germline-derived CDR1 and CDR2 are SQVTM and ANQGSEA. This CDR3 region has 14 residues. The V gene lost 3 bases and the J gene lost 6 bases, with 15 bases spanning the gap. The CDR3 region has the DNA TGCAGCGTTGATAGGGCTAGCGTCGGCAATGAGCAGTTCTTC. It specifies CSVDRASVGNEQFF.

This chain connects TRBV9 to TRBJ2-1; D is possibly TRBD1 (5 bases). Germline lookup yields CDR1 SGDLS and CDR2 YYNGEE. CDR3 length equals 15 residues. With 0 bases removed from V and 0 bases from J, the gap between germline ends came to 7 bases. This CDR3 reads CASSVAGHSYNEQFF. For the CDR3, the DNA is TGTGCCAGCAGCGTAGCAGGGCACTCCTACAATGAGCAGTTCTTC.

The genes are TRBV2 and TRBJ1-2; maybe TRBD1 (6 bases). The CDR3 covers 15 residues. From germline, CDR1 is SNHLY and CDR2 FYNNEI. The V and J ends lost 7 bases and 4 bases respectively, with 19 bases between them. The CDR3 region has the DNA TGTGCCAGCAACCTAGGACAGTCGAGGGGCTATGGCTACACCTTC. Translated, it gives CASNLGQSRGYGYTF.

A word on this clone: One end of the junction is discordant with germline, which a read error may explain. The CDR3 DNA reads as TGTGCCTGCAGCTTACCGCGGACTAGCGGGAGTGGGGGTGGAAGCACAGATACGCAGTATTTT. Translation gives CACSLPRTSGSGGGSTDTQYF. The rearrangement links TRBV7-8 to TRBJ2-3; TRBD2 matches 13 bases. This CDR3 is 21 amino acids long. Germline V gene lookup returns CDR1 SGHVS and CDR2 FQNEAQ.

The chain carries TRBV19 and TRBJ2-5; 8 positions match TRBD2. The CDR3 consists of 15 residues. Germline-derived CDR1 and CDR2 are LNHDA and SQIVND (reference sequence). Losses at the gene ends were 1 base for V and 5 bases for J; bases not matched to a gene: 6. The CDR3 sequence: CASSIGDRLAETQYF. DNA for the CDR3: TGTGCCAGTAGTATAGGAGATAGACTAGCGGAGACCCAGTACTTC.

CDR3 sequence: CASRPDRTNYGYTF. The CDR3 DNA reads as TGTGCCAGCAGGCCGGACAGGACTAACTATGGCTACACCTTC. V gene TRBV6-6 combines with J gene TRBJ1-2; 7 nucleotides line up with TRBD1. The length of the CDR3 is 14 residues. Per germline, CDR1 MNHNY and CDR2 SVGAGI (reference sequence). J lost 0 bases, V lost 6 bases, and 4 bases had no gene match.

This CDR3 is CASSPTPQAQTQYF. CDR3 coding DNA: TGTGCCAGCAGCCCAACGCCCCAGGCTCAGACCCAGTACTTC. The V gene is TRBV28, the J gene TRBJ2-5; D remains unclear. Germline loops: CDR1 MDHEN, CDR2 SYDVKM. The CDR3 is 14 residues long. Trimming took off 6 bases at V and 6 bases at J, with 17 bases between the two ends.

The chain recombines TRBV5-1 with TRBJ1-5, with D perhaps TRBD1 (5 bases). CDR3 length: 14 amino acids. Trimming removed 2 bases from V and 5 bases from J, with 11 bases in between. Germline-derived CDR1 and CDR2 are SGHRS and YFSETQ. The CDR3 loop is CASSFTGSDQPQHF. CDR3 coding DNA: TGCGCCAGCAGCTTTACAGGCTCCGATCAGCCCCAGCATTTT.

The chain is built from TRBV28 and TRBJ1-1; D gene ambiguous. The length of the CDR3 is 12 residues. V was clipped by 3 bases and J by 12 bases, with 14 bases between them. Germline V gene sequence: CDR1 MDHEN, CDR2 SYDVKM. The CDR3 sequence is CASSFKPSETFF. The CDR3 DNA follows: TGTGCCAGCAGTTTTAAACCTAGCGAGACTTTCTTT.

This clone has only one observation. The V gene is TRBV2, the J gene TRBJ2-3; the D is unclear. V gave up 7 bases and J gave up 9 bases, with 11 bases separating them. Germline lookup yields CDR1 SNHLY and CDR2 FYNNEI. CDR3 length equals 11 residues. The CDR3: CASNLQETQYF. The CDR3 DNA follows: TGTGCCAGCAACCTCCAAGAGACGCAGTATTTT.

The genes are TRBV5-5 and TRBJ1-3; TRBD1 is a possible D gene (5 bases). V shed 6 bases and J shed 4 bases, with 14 bases lying between them. Per germline, CDR1 SGHKS and CDR2 YYEKEE (reference sequence). This CDR3 has 14 residues. CDR3 sequence: CASIPREAGNTIYF. CDR3 DNA: TGTGCCAGCATCCCCAGGGAGGCCGGAAACACCATATATTTT.

This chain links TRBV30 with TRBJ2-3, with TRBD2 identical over 12 bases. This CDR3 is built from 17 residues. The germline V gene has CDR1 GTSNPN and CDR2 SVGIG (reference sequence). V shed 3 bases and J 2 bases; nucleotides not matched to a gene: 9. The CDR3: CAWSRSGLAGITDTQYF. CDR3 DNA sequence: TGTGCCTGGAGCCGATCCGGACTAGCGGGAATCACAGATACGCAGTATTTT. The full variable domain, with the rest looked up from reference TRBV30 and TRBJ2-3, is SQTIHQWPATLVQPVGSPLSLECTVEGTSNPNLYWYRQAAGRGLQLLFYSVGIGQISSEVPQNLSASRPQDRQFILSSKKLLLSDSGFYLCAWSRSGLAGITDTQYFGPGTRLTVL.